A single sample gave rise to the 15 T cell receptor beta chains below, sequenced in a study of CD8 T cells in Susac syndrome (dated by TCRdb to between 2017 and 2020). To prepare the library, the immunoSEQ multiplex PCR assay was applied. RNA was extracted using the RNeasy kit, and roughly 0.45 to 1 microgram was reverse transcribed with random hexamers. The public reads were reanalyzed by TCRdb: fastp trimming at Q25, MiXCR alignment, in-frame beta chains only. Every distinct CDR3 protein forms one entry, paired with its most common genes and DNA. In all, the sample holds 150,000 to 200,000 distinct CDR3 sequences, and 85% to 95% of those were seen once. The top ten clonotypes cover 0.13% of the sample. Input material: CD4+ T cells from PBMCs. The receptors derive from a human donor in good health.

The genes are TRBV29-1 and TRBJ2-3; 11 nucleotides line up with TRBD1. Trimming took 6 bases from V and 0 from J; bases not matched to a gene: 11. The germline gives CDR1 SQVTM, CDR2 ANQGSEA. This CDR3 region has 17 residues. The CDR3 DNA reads TGCAGCGTCCCTCCGGGACAGGGGGACTCTAGCACAGATACGCAGTATTTT. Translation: CSVPPGQGDSSTDTQYF.

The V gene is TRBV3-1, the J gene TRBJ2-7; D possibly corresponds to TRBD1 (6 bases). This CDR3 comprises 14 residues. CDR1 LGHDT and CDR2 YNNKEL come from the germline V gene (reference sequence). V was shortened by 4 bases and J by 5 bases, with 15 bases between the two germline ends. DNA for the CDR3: TGTGCCAGCAGCCCCACAGGGTCCCCTAACGAGCAGTACTTC. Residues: CASSPTGSPNEQYF.

CDR3 coding DNA: TGTGCCAGCAGTCCTGGACGGCACCAAGAGACCCAGTACTTC. It specifies CASSPGRHQETQYF. J is TRBJ2-5 and V is TRBV6-2 or TRBV6-3; D gene unclear. Trimming took off 5 bases at V and 0 bases at J, with 10 bases between the two ends. The CDR3 covers 14 residues. Germline loops: CDR1 MNHEY, CDR2 SVGEGT.

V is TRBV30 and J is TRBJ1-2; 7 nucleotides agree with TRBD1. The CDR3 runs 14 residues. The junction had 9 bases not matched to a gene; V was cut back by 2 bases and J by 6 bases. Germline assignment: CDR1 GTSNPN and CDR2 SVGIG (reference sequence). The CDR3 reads CAWSSGGGVNGYTF. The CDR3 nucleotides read TGTGCCTGGAGTTCAGGAGGGGGCGTTAATGGCTACACCTTC.

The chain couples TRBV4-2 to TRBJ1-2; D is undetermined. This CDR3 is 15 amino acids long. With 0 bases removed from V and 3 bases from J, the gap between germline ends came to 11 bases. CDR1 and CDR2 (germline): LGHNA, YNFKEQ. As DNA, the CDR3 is TGTGCCAGCAGCCAAGATACCGCCCTTGACTATGGCTACACCTTC. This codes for CASSQDTALDYGYTF.

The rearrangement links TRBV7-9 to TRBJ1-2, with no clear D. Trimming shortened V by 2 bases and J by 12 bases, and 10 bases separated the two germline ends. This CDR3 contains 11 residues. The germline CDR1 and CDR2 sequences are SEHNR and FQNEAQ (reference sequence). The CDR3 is CASSLPGLDTF. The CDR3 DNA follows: TGTGCCAGCAGCTTACCCGGATTGGACACCTTC. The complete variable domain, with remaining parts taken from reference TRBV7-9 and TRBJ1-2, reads DTGVSQNPRHKITKRGQNVTFRCDPISEHNRLYWYRQTLGQGPEFLTYFQNEAQLEKSRLLSDRFSAERPKGSFSTLEIQRTEQGDSAMYLCASSLPGLDTFGSGTRLTVV.

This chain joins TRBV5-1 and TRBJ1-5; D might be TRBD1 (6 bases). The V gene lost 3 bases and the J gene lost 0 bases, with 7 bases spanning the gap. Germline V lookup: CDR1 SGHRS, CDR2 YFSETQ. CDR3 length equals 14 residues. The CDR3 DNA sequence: TGCGCCAGCAGCTCAGGGGTTAGCAATCAGCCCCAGCATTTT. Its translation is CASSSGVSNQPQHF.

As DNA, the CDR3 is TGTGCCAGCAGTTTCAAGGGGGCAGGTGGCTACACCTTC. Translation: CASSFKGAGGYTF. This sequence joins TRBV12-3 or TRBV12-4 and TRBJ1-2; 7 positions agree with TRBD1. CDR3 length: 13 amino acids. V was pared by 3 bases and J by 7 bases, with 5 bases of the junction left unmatched.

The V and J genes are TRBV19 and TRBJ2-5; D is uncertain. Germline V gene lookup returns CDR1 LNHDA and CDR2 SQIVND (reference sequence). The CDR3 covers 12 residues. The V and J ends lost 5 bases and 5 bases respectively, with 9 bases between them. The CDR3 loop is CASSRKEETQYF. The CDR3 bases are TGTGCCAGTAGTCGAAAAGAGGAGACCCAGTACTTC.

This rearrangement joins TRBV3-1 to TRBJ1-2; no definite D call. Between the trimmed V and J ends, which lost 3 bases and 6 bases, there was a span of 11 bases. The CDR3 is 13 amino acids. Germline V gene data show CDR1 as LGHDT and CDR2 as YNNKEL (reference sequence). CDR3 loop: CASSHGGIDGYTF. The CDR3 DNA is TGTGCCAGCAGCCACGGAGGGATAGATGGCTACACCTTC.

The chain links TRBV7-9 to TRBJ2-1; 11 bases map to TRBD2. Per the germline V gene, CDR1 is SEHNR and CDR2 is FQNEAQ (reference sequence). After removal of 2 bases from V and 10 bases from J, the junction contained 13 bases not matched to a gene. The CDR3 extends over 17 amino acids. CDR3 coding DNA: TGTGCCAGCAGCTTACGTCCGACTAGCGGGGCCGTGGGGGAGCAGTTCTTC. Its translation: CASSLRPTSGAVGEQFF.

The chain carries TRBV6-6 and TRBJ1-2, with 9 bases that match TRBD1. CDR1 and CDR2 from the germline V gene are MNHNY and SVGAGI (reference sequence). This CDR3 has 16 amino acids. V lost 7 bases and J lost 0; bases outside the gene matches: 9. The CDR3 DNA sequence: TGTGCCAGCATTTCTCCACACAGGGGGCCTAACTATGGCTACACCTTC. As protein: CASISPHRGPNYGYTF.

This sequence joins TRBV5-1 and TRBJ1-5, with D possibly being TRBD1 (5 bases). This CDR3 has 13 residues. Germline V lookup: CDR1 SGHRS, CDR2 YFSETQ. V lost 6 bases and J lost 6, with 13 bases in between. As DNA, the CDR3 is TGCGCCAGCACCGCAGGGTTAGGTCAGCCCCAGCATTTT. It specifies CASTAGLGQPQHF.

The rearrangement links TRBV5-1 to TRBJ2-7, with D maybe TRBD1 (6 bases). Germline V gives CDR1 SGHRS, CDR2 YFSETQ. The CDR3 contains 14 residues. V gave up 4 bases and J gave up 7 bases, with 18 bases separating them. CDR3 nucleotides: TGCGCCAGCAGCCCGCCGGGACAATCGGGAGAGCAGTACTTC. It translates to CASSPPGQSGEQYF.

The CDR3 DNA is TGTGCCAGCAGTTTCGACAGTTCAGGGGGTCAGCCCCAGCATTTT. Its protein product is CASSFDSSGGQPQHF. The chain couples TRBV12-3 or TRBV12-4 to TRBJ1-5; TRBD1 agrees at 7 bases. V shed 3 bases and J 6 bases; nucleotides not matched to a gene: 8. The CDR3 is 15 residues long.